These 17 T cell receptor beta chains came from one sample sequenced in a study of T-cell reconstitution after alpha-beta-depleted transplantation in children. Unique molecular identifiers were built into the TCRbeta library. One entry per CDR3 protein, called by TCRdb with MiXCR from the PCR reads. The sample records about 640,000 distinct CDR3 sequences, approximately 16% being singletons. Sequenced material: PBMCs from the stem cell graft donor, taken from the stem cell graft. The receptors were gathered from a human donor who donated a stem cell graft to a child with acute myeloid leukemia.

Many counts were recorded for this clonotype. The rearrangement links TRBV20-1 to TRBJ1-5; 8 bases map to TRBD1. V was clipped by 0 bases and J by 7 bases; unmatched bases: 8. CDR1 is DFQATT and CDR2 is SNEGSKA in the germline V gene (reference sequence). The CDR3 length is 15 residues. The DNA for the CDR3 is TGCAGTGCTAGAGATCGAAGGACAGGGCACCAGCCCCAGCATTTT. Translating it yields CSARDRRTGHQPQHF.

This clonotype was detected ten times or more. The chain joins TRBV5-5 to TRBJ1-6; D possibly corresponds to TRBD1 (5 bases). CDR3 length: 15 amino acids. Germline loops: CDR1 SGHKS, CDR2 YYEKEE (reference sequence). V gave up 3 bases and J gave up 5 bases, with 12 bases separating them. The CDR3 DNA is TGTGCCAGCAGCTCCGAACAGGTCAATAATTCACCCCTCCACTTT. This encodes CASSSEQVNNSPLHF.

This clonotype is a singleton in its sample. The chain combines TRBV10-3 with TRBJ2-2, with a weak D call TRBD2 (7 bases). V was trimmed by 8 bases and J by 4 bases, leaving 17 bases between them. This CDR3 has 15 amino acids. Germline V gene sequence: CDR1 ENHRY, CDR2 SYGVKD. The CDR3 sequence is CAIPGGHQTTGELFF. In DNA form, the CDR3 reads TGTGCCATCCCCGGGGGGCACCAGACCACCGGGGAGCTGTTTTTT.

This rearrangement joins TRBV10-3 to TRBJ2-5, with 9 bases identical to TRBD2. From germline, CDR1 is ENHRY and CDR2 SYGVKD. V lost 4 bases to trimming and J lost 2 bases; unmatched junction nucleotides: 5. This CDR3 has 15 residues. This CDR3 reads CAISGTAGGQETQYF. CDR3 DNA: TGTGCCATCAGTGGGACAGCGGGGGGACAAGAGACCCAGTACTTC.

In this sample, this clonotype turned up many times. The J gene is TRBJ2-1, the V gene TRBV25-1; TRBD2 matches at 7 bases. The CDR3 runs to 14 residues. Germline V gives CDR1 MGHDK, CDR2 SYGVNS. Trimming took 3 bases from V and 8 from J; bases not matched to a gene: 7. The CDR3 bases are TGTGCCAGCAGTGACGGGGGGAAGTTCGATGAGCAGTTCTTC. This translates into CASSDGGKFDEQFF.

This clonotype was recorded many times. The chain recombines TRBV27 with TRBJ2-5; 7 bases agree with TRBD1. CDR1 and CDR2 from the germline V gene are MNHEY and SMNVEV (reference sequence). This CDR3 contains 14 residues. The V and J ends lost 6 bases and 5 bases, in that order; junction bases with no gene match: 9. The DNA of the CDR3 is TGTGCCAGCAGCAGACAGGGCCAGTGGGAGACCCAGTACTTC. Translated: CASSRQGQWETQYF.

The CDR3 loop reads CASSVVAGGPHEQFF. In DNA, the CDR3 is TGTGCCAGCAGCGTCGTAGCGGGGGGGCCTCATGAGCAGTTCTTC. J is TRBJ2-1 and V is TRBV9, with 11 bases that match TRBD2. The germline gives CDR1 SGDLS, CDR2 YYNGEE. The CDR3 spans 15 residues. Unmatched junction bases numbered 6, after V lost 2 bases and J lost 8 bases.

This clonotype has at least ten counts. The chain is built from TRBV20-1 and TRBJ2-7, with D possibly being TRBD1 or TRBD2 (6 bases each). Deletions cut 5 bases from V and 2 bases from J, with 13 bases between. The CDR3 consists of 13 residues. From germline, CDR1 is DFQATT and CDR2 SNEGSKA (reference sequence). The CDR3 sequence: CSAERGAAYEQYF. CDR3 DNA sequence: TGCAGTGCTGAAAGGGGGGCCGCCTACGAGCAGTACTTC.

A few counts support this clonotype. This chain uses TRBV12-3 or TRBV12-4 with TRBJ2-2, with D possibly being TRBD2 (6 bases). The V and J ends lost 3 bases and 2 bases respectively, with 16 bases between them. The CDR3 covers 17 residues. CDR3 in amino acids: CASSFGGAGRNTGELFF. The CDR3 bases are TGTGCCAGCAGTTTCGGAGGGGCAGGTCGAAACACCGGGGAGCTGTTTTTT.

This clonotype was seen at least ten times. The rearrangement joins TRBV5-1 to TRBJ1-1; no definite D call. Germline values: CDR1 SGHRS, CDR2 YFSETQ. The V end was cut by 0 bases, the J end by 0 bases, with 12 bases between. This CDR3 has 16 residues. CDR3 loop: CASSLGVFTMNTEAFF. The CDR3, as DNA: TGCGCCAGCAGCTTGGGGGTCTTTACGATGAACACTGAAGCTTTCTTT.

In its sample, this clonotype was seen a few times. The rearrangement links TRBV7-2 to TRBJ1-5; TRBD1 agrees at 7 bases. The trim removed 0 bases at V and 2 bases at J, leaving 1 base unmatched. The germline V gene encodes CDR1 SGHTA and CDR2 FQGNSA. CDR3 length equals 15 residues. CDR3 amino acids: CASSLAGTGNQPQHF. In nucleotides, the CDR3 is TGTGCCAGCAGCTTAGCCGGGACAGGCAATCAGCCCCAGCATTTT.

This clonotype occurred many times. This chain uses TRBV13 with TRBJ2-2, with D perhaps TRBD1 (6 bases). Trimming cost V 5 bases and J 6 bases, with 13 bases left between them. There are 14 residues in the CDR3. CDR1 is PRHDT and CDR2 is FYEKMQ in the germline V gene (reference sequence). The DNA for the CDR3 is TGTGCCAGCAGCCTACAGGGAGTGGCCGGGGAGCTGTTTTTT. Its protein is CASSLQGVAGELFF.

This clonotype was seen at least ten times. The rearrangement joins TRBV7-6 to TRBJ2-1; D is ambiguous. This CDR3 has 12 amino acids. The germline V and J ends were trimmed by 5 bases and 3 bases, with 5 bases remaining between them. Germline V gene lookup returns CDR1 SGHVS and CDR2 FNYEAQ. The CDR3 loop is CASSVDYNEQFF. The CDR3 DNA sequence: TGTGCCAGCAGCGTAGACTACAATGAGCAGTTCTTC.

This clonotype was found many times. The genes are TRBV20-1 and TRBJ2-7; D uncertain. This CDR3 is built from 15 residues. Trimming pared 1 base from V and 0 bases from J, leaving 13 bases between. CDR1 is DFQATT, CDR2 SNEGSKA, per germline (reference sequence). This chain's CDR3 is CSARGNSQISYEQYF. Written as DNA, the CDR3 is TGCAGTGCTAGAGGAAACAGCCAAATCTCCTACGAGCAGTACTTC.

This clonotype was found many times. V gene TRBV20-1 combines with J gene TRBJ2-7, with TRBD2 matching 7 bases. V was pared by 1 base and J by 1 base, with 4 bases of the junction left unmatched. The CDR3 is made up of 14 amino acids. CDR1 and CDR2 from the germline V gene are DFQATT and SNEGSKA (reference sequence). Written as DNA, the CDR3 is TGCAGTGCTAGAGTGGCTAGCGGTTCCTACGAGCAGTACTTC. It translates to CSARVASGSYEQYF.

V usage is TRBV20-1 and J usage is TRBJ1-2; D ambiguous. Deletions cut 0 bases from V and 7 bases from J, with 15 bases between. The germline gives CDR1 DFQATT, CDR2 SNEGSKA (reference sequence). The CDR3 covers 14 residues. CDR3 loop: CSARDPGRSAGYTF. The CDR3 DNA is TGCAGTGCTAGAGATCCCGGTCGGTCTGCTGGCTACACCTTC.

V is TRBV10-3 and J is TRBJ2-4; 9 bases agree with TRBD1. From germline, CDR1 is ENHRY and CDR2 SYGVKD. This CDR3 has 13 amino acids. Losses at the gene ends were 9 bases for V and 9 bases for J; bases not matched to a gene: 9. The CDR3 sequence: CAIPTGTGPIQYF. In DNA form, the CDR3 reads TGTGCCATACCTACGGGGACAGGGCCCATTCAGTACTTC.